Listed here is a single T cell receptor (beta chain). What it binds is not known. This entry comes from a study of cytomegalovirus exposure and HLA in healthy donors. Study as a whole: The same platform was used for the 120 validation repertoires and the roughly 670 first-cohort repertoires, a later analysis reported. General study points: CMV antigen specificity of a few CMV-associated chains was confirmed in vitro.

This CDR3 spans 13 amino acids. Trimming pared 10 bases from V and 6 bases from J, leaving 18 bases between. Germline lookup yields CDR1 MNHEY and CDR2 SVGAGI. Among the roughly 120 subjects of the validation cohort, separate from the approximately 670-subject first cohort, were the donors. Here immunoSEQ multiplex PCR was the method, and the copy in TCRdb shows in-frame clones only, minus some. The table has about 360,000 clones, 86% seen once. The rearrangement links TRBV6-5 to TRBJ1-1, with D unresolved. Sequences were obtained from PBMCs. The receptor comes from a woman aged 18-29 years in good health and CMV-seronegative. CDR3 nucleotide sequence: TGTGCCACTCAGTTAGAAATACGGGCTGAAGCTTTCTTT. Translating gives CATQLEIRAEAFF.